This T cell receptor (beta chain) was profiled in a study of T cell responses to AZD1222 COVID-19 vaccine. V lost 10 bases, J lost 3 bases, and 21 bases lay in between. Germline assignment: CDR1 LNHDA and CDR2 SQIVND (reference sequence). The CDR3 is 15 residues long. Findings and caveats of the study: White British ancestry dominated among donors, who included more females, and clonal diversity was possibly underestimated. Seropositive AZD1222 recipients at baseline numbered only five or six. Increased Spike-specific TCR breadth and depth were observed after two AZD1222 doses.

In the case of this clone: What it binds is not known.

This table comes from immunoSEQ multiplex PCR, and its TCRdb copy is limited to in-frame clones, with some not included. The repertoire consists of about 110,000 clones, with around 87% occurring once and the leading ten covering around 4.6%. The J gene is TRBJ1-1, the V gene TRBV19, with a tentative D call TRBD1 (5 bases). The sequencing used peripheral blood, collected 28 days after the second AZD1222 dose. The source is an adult who received the AZD1222 COVID-19 vaccine. CDR3 DNA sequence: TGTGCCACCAACCCGTCGGGGGGGAGGGACACTGAAGCTTTCTTT. Encoded protein: CATNPSGGRDTEAFF.